This T cell receptor beta chain was captured by sequencing in a study of OX40 agonist ivuxolimab in advanced cancers. Study as a whole: Each dose-escalation patient presented with hepatocellular carcinoma, melanoma, renal cell or head and neck cancer.

Assay: immunoSEQ multiplex PCR; the TCRdb copy retains only in-frame clones and omits some. The sample holds 40,000 or so clones; approximately 88% are singletons and the top ten take approximately 0.62%. The V and J ends lost 3 bases and 12 bases respectively, with 15 bases between them. The CDR3 runs 12 residues. Germline loops: CDR1 WSHSY, CDR2 SAAADI. The rearrangement uses TRBV10-2 and TRBJ2-7, with D uncertain. The sequence derives from an adult with an advanced solid tumor such as melanoma, head and neck, liver or kidney cancer. The specimen was CD4+ or CD8+ T cells sorted from blood, collected in a trial of the OX40 agonist ivuxolimab. The CDR3 sequence: CASSDSETVRYF. CDR3 bases: TGCGCCAGCAGTGATTCGGAGACGGTTCGGTACTTC.